These T cell receptor beta chains were read from a single sample in a study of cytomegalovirus exposure and HLA in healthy donors. The protocol was immunoSEQ multiplex PCR, while the TCRdb copy is restricted to in-frame clones and leaves out a portion. This table has 160,000 or so clones, 70% to 80% appearing once. The specimen was PBMCs. The receptors stem from a woman aged 40-49 years in good health and CMV-seronegative. CDR3s include the opening cysteine and the closing phenylalanine or tryptophan. Fields, in order: CDR3 DNA, CDR3 protein, V gene, J gene, clone size, D gene. A D gene is named only where the DNA matches it firmly. The size field is filled for only some rows; it gives once, few, many or a size class.

TGTGCCAGCAGTGAGGAGACAGGGGATCTGAGCTATGGCTACACCTTC,CASSEETGDLSYGYTF,TRBV2,TRBJ1-2,NA,TRBD1
TGTGCCAGCAGTTACCGTGGACAGGGCGAGCCCCAGCATTTT,CASSYRGQGEPQHF,TRBV6-6,TRBJ1-5,once,TRBD1
TGTGCCAGCAGCTTGGGGGGACAGCACTATGGCTACACCTTC,CASSLGGQHYGYTF,TRBV5-6,TRBJ1-2,NA,TRBD1
TGTGCCAGCAGCCCCCGAGGGGGTACAGATACGCAGTATTTT,CASSPRGGTDTQYF,TRBV4-2,TRBJ2-3,NA,NA
TGTGCCAGCAGCGCGGGGGTGGCCCAGTACTTC,CASSAGVAQYF,TRBV7-3,TRBJ2-5,NA,TRBD2
TGTGCCAGCAGCTCCTCAGACAGGGGACCAAACACTGAAGCTTTCTTT,CASSSSDRGPNTEAFF,TRBV13,TRBJ1-1,few,TRBD1
TGCGCCAGCAGCCAAGATAGCAGGGGAATTGACGAGCAGTACTTC,CASSQDSRGIDEQYF,TRBV4-1,TRBJ2-7,few,NA
TGTGCCAGCAGCGAGGGGCAGAATATGGACAGAGTTGGACGAGTCGAGCAGTACTTC,CASSEGQNMDRVGRVEQYF,TRBV9,TRBJ2-7,NA,NA
TGTGCCAGCAGCTTGGGACAGATTTACACTGAAGCTTTCTTT,CASSLGQIYTEAFF,TRBV7-8,TRBJ1-1,NA,TRBD1
TGTGCCAGTATTTCCGGACATACCTACGAGCAGTACTTC,CASISGHTYEQYF,TRBV19,TRBJ2-7,NA,NA
TGTGCCAGCAGTGAAGCGCTTCGCAGCGAAGAAAAACTGTTTTTT,CASSEALRSEEKLFF,TRBV2,TRBJ1-4,NA,NA
TGTGCCAGCAGCTCCCGGGACAGGGGTTACGAGCAGTACTTC,CASSSRDRGYEQYF,TRBV13,TRBJ2-7,NA,TRBD1
TGTGCCAGCAGCTTAGTGGGCGGGGTGATTAGCACAGATACGCAGTATTTT,CASSLVGGVISTDTQYF,TRBV11-2,TRBJ2-3,NA,NA
TGCGCCAGCAGCTTGGCCGGGCGGGACTCAGATACGCAGTATTTT,CASSLAGRDSDTQYF,TRBV5-1,TRBJ2-3,NA,NA
TGCGCCAGCAACCCAGCGGCTAGCTCCTACAATGAGCAGTTCTTC,CASNPAASSYNEQFF,TRBV5-1,TRBJ2-1,few,NA
TGTGCCAGCAGGCAGGACAGGGGATACTACGAGCAGTACTTC,CASRQDRGYYEQYF,TRBV6-1,TRBJ2-7,few,TRBD1
TGCGCCAGCAGCATTCGGGACAGGGAGGAGACCCAGTACTTC,CASSIRDREETQYF,TRBV4-1,TRBJ2-5,NA,TRBD1
TGTGCCAGCAGTTTACCCGGACAGGGCACCTCTGGAAACACCATATATTTT,CASSLPGQGTSGNTIYF,TRBV28,TRBJ1-3,NA,TRBD1
TGTGCCAGCGGGACTAGCCTGAATACGCAGTATTTT,CASGTSLNTQYF,TRBV6-5,TRBJ2-3,NA,TRBD2
TGTGCCAGCAGCCGAGGACGGGGATCGGCCACCATATATTTT,CASSRGRGSATIYF,TRBV7-6,TRBJ1-3,NA,NA
TGTGCCAGTAGGCAGGGACAGAGTAATGAAAAACTGTTTTTT,CASRQGQSNEKLFF,TRBV19,TRBJ1-4,NA,TRBD1
TGCGCCAGCAGCCCCCCCAAGCGGGGGGGCCATGAGCAGTTCTTC,CASSPPKRGGHEQFF,TRBV5-1,TRBJ2-1,few,TRBD2
TGTGCCAGCAGTTTATGGGGGGGCCGCGAGCAGTACTTC,CASSLWGGREQYF,TRBV27,TRBJ2-7,NA,NA
TGTGCCTGGAGTGTACGAGCAGGGGAGCAGTTCTTC,CAWSVRAGEQFF,TRBV30,TRBJ2-1,NA,NA
TGTGCCAGCAGCTTAGGGGCTACCGGGGCCAACGTCCTGACTTTC,CASSLGATGANVLTF,TRBV11-3,TRBJ2-6,NA,NA
TGTGCCAGCCAGGGATCTAGCAATCAGCCCCAGCATTTT,CASQGSSNQPQHF,TRBV27,TRBJ1-5,few,NA
TGTGCCAGCAGCGATACAGTGTACAATGAGCAGTTCTTC,CASSDTVYNEQFF,TRBV2,TRBJ2-1,NA,NA
TGTGCCAGCAGCCTACAGGAGCAAGCCTACGAGCAGTACTTC,CASSLQEQAYEQYF,TRBV7-9,TRBJ2-7,once,NA
TGTGCCAGCAGTCGGGACAGGCTCTCCTACGAGCAGTACTTC,CASSRDRLSYEQYF,TRBV6-5,TRBJ2-7,few,TRBD1
TGTGCCAGCAGCTTAGTTGAGGGAGCCGGGGAGCTGTTTTTT,CASSLVEGAGELFF,TRBV7-9,TRBJ2-2,NA,NA
TGTGCCAGCAGGGTTACAGGGGTGAGCGGGGAGCTGTTTTTT,CASRVTGVSGELFF,TRBV2,TRBJ2-2,NA,TRBD1
TGTGCCAGCAGCCTGGGAGGGGGTTCCAACACCGGGGAGCTGTTTTTT,CASSLGGGSNTGELFF,TRBV5-6,TRBJ2-2,NA,NA
TGCGCCAGCAGCCAAGCCCTGACAGGCTCAAGGGGTGAAGCTTTCTTT,CASSQALTGSRGEAFF,TRBV4-1,TRBJ1-1,NA,NA
TGTGCCAGCAGTGCCGGCTGGCAGGACAGTGAAGCTTTCTTT,CASSAGWQDSEAFF,TRBV6-1,TRBJ1-1,NA,NA
TGTGCCAGCAGCTGGGGGGGCAGGAAAGACAATGAGCAGTTCTTC,CASSWGGRKDNEQFF,TRBV7-9,TRBJ2-1,NA,NA
TGCGCCAGCTGGACTAGCGGGAGCACAGATACGCAGTATTTT,CASWTSGSTDTQYF,TRBV10-2,TRBJ2-3,NA,TRBD2
TGTGCCAGTAGTCCTCAGGGTGGCAATCAGCCCCAGCATTTT,CASSPQGGNQPQHF,TRBV19,TRBJ1-5,NA,NA
TGCGCCAGCAGCCCTATTAGCGGGAGAGGAGGTACAGATACGCAGTATTTT,CASSPISGRGGTDTQYF,TRBV4-1,TRBJ2-3,NA,TRBD2
TGTGCCATCAAATCGACAGGGGGAGGGAACACTGAAGCTTTCTTT,CAIKSTGGGNTEAFF,TRBV10-3,TRBJ1-1,NA,TRBD1
TGTGCCAGCAGAGGACAGGGCAATCAGCCCCAGCATTTT,CASRGQGNQPQHF,TRBV2,TRBJ1-5,NA,TRBD1
TGTGCCAGCAGTTCCGAACAGGGGCATAGCGGCTACACCTTC,CASSSEQGHSGYTF,TRBV6-1,TRBJ1-2,NA,TRBD1
TGTGCCAGTATCCCGGGACTGACGATGGTGAACACTGAAGCTTTCTTT,CASIPGLTMVNTEAFF,TRBV19,TRBJ1-1,few,NA